A few counts support the clone carrying this TCR beta chain. What it recognizes is unknown. Amplification used 60 Vbeta primers and 13 Jbeta primers. Sequencing used immunoSEQ multiplex PCR; TCRdb keeps in-frame clones, though not all of them. Here the sample spans approximately 190,000 clones, 70% being singletons. These data come from a study of cytomegalovirus exposure and HLA in healthy donors. General study results and limits: Available immune exposure information covered CMV serostatus only.

Sequencing input: PBMCs. This clonotype was obtained from a man in his forties in good health and CMV-seropositive.

Written as DNA, the CDR3 is TGTGCCAGCAGTGGCTGGGGCGGCAATCAGCCCCAGCATTTT. Translation gives CASSGWGGNQPQHF. The chain couples TRBV2 to TRBJ1-5, with D possibly TRBD1 on 5 matching bases. This CDR3 has 14 residues. The germline CDR1 and CDR2 sequences are SNHLY and FYNNEI. Trimming stripped 4 bases from V and 2 bases from J, with 9 bases between.